The 25 T cell receptor beta chains given below trace back to one sample, sequenced in a study of early T cells in non-severe SARS-CoV-2 infection. Via MiXCR, TCRdb re-called the 5' RACE reads, giving one row per CDR3 protein. Of 70,000 or so distinct CDR3 sequences listed, 12% were seen once; the top ten hold approximately 1.6%. Source material: whole blood. These receptors were collected from an adult who was a healthcare worker with PCR-confirmed SARS-CoV-2 infection or an uninfected control (not recorded which).

The V and J genes are TRBV6-1 and TRBJ2-1, with no clear D. The germline V gene encodes CDR1 MNHNS and CDR2 SASEGT. Deletions cut 4 bases from V and 1 base from J, with 5 bases between. CDR3 length: 13 amino acids. Here the CDR3 DNA reads TGTGCCAGCAGTGCCCGATCCTACAATGAGCAGTTCTTC. Its protein product is CASSARSYNEQFF.

The table lists this clonotype with a few counts. The V gene is TRBV29-1, the J gene TRBJ2-7, with TRBD2 as a possible D gene (6 bases). The germline V and J ends were trimmed by 5 bases and 2 bases, with 10 bases remaining between them. The CDR3 has 12 residues. Germline V CDR1 and CDR2: SQVTM, ANQGSEA. The CDR3 loop is CSVRRGTYEQYF. CDR3 DNA: TGCAGCGTTCGGCGGGGAACCTACGAGCAGTACTTC.

Only a few counts were recorded for this clonotype. A junction boundary mismatches the germline segment, possibly from a read error. This rearrangement joins TRBV6-2 or TRBV6-3 to TRBJ2-1, with 14 positions matching TRBD2. Germline CDR1 is MNHEY and CDR2 is SVGEGT. The length of the CDR3 is 13 residues. The CDR3 sequence is CASSYSAGLAGGF. The CDR3 DNA is TGTGCCAGCAGTTACTCCGCCGGACTAGCGGGGGGATTC.

The V call is TRBV2, the J call TRBJ1-6, with 10 positions matching TRBD1. After removal of 6 bases from V and 10 bases from J, the junction contained 6 bases not matched to a gene. This CDR3 region has 14 residues. CDR1 and CDR2 (germline): SNHLY, FYNNEI. The CDR3 loop reads CASRLGTGESPLHF. The DNA of the CDR3 is TGTGCCAGCAGGCTCGGGACAGGGGAATCACCCCTCCACTTT.

The chain links TRBV29-1 to TRBJ1-2, with no clear D. The CDR3 is 12 amino acids. Germline CDR1 is SQVTM and CDR2 is ANQGSEA. The V end lost 0 bases, the J end lost 4 bases, and 6 bases lay between the germline ends. CDR3: CSVEEGSYGYTF. CDR3 bases: TGCAGCGTTGAAGAGGGGAGCTATGGCTACACCTTC.

This clonotype was picked up many times. The chain links TRBV20-1 to TRBJ1-6, with unresolved D. Between the trimmed V and J ends, which lost 3 bases and 0 bases, there was a span of 15 bases. The CDR3 is made up of 17 amino acids. Germline V lookup: CDR1 DFQATT, CDR2 SNEGSKA (reference sequence). The CDR3 protein is CSASVRGTSSYNSPLHF. The CDR3 DNA reads as TGCAGTGCTAGCGTACGGGGTACGAGCTCCTATAATTCACCCCTCCACTTT.

This clonotype has ten or more counts. The genes are TRBV6-1 and TRBJ1-1, with no clear D. Germline CDR1 and CDR2: MNHNS and SASEGT. Trimming removed 1 base at V and 5 bases at J, with 8 bases between. The CDR3 extends over 13 amino acids. The DNA for the CDR3 is TGTGCCAGCAGTGAAGGCCGCATAACTGAAGCTTTCTTT. This encodes CASSEGRITEAFF.

The chain carries TRBV30 and TRBJ2-2; the D gene is possibly TRBD1 (6 bases). The CDR3 length is 15 residues. Germline lookup yields CDR1 GTSNPN and CDR2 SVGIG (reference sequence). Trimming removed 0 bases from V and 2 bases from J, with 10 bases in between. In DNA form, the CDR3 reads TGTGCCTGGAGTGTACTGGACAGTAACACCGGGGAGCTGTTTTTT. Protein product: CAWSVLDSNTGELFF.

This chain uses TRBV18 with TRBJ1-1, with 7 bases lining up with TRBD1. Trimming removed 2 bases from V and 4 bases from J; junction bases left unmatched: 4. Germline values: CDR1 KGHSH, CDR2 LQKENI. The CDR3 is made up of 14 amino acids. The CDR3 loop reads CASSPNRGSTEAFF. The CDR3 coding sequence is TGTGCCAGCTCACCAAACAGGGGATCCACTGAAGCTTTCTTT.

This clonotype appeared many times. The V call is TRBV5-1, the J call TRBJ2-3; D remains unclear. The germline CDR1 and CDR2 sequences are SGHRS and YFSETQ. There are 14 residues in the CDR3. V was clipped by 2 bases and J by 2 bases, with 9 bases between them. In DNA, the CDR3 is TGCGCCAGCAGCTTTGGCAGGAACACAGATACGCAGTATTTT. Amino acids: CASSFGRNTDTQYF.

This clonotype turned up a few times. The chain employs TRBV6-6 and TRBJ2-5; D gene unclear. V was clipped by 6 bases and J by 2 bases, with 19 bases between them. Germline lookup yields CDR1 MNHNY and CDR2 SVGAGI (reference sequence). CDR3 size: 16 residues. CDR3 sequence (DNA): TGTGCCAGCAGCCCTTCGAGAGTTCCTCGGCAAGAGACCCAGTACTTC. Translating gives CASSPSRVPRQETQYF.

Many counts were recorded for this clonotype. The V and J genes are TRBV3-2 and TRBJ2-1. TRBV3-2 is recorded as a pseudogene. There are 12 residues in the CDR3. Here the CDR3 DNA reads TGTGCCAGCAGCCAAGACGGCAGTGAGCAGTTCTTC. Translating it yields CASSQDGSEQFF.

The CDR3 nucleotides read TGTGCCAGCAGCGGTAGGCGGTCTTCGTACTTC. Translating gives CASSGRRSSYF. The rearrangement uses TRBV11-2 and TRBJ2-7; D ambiguous. V was cut by 5 bases and J by 12 bases, with 14 bases left in between. This CDR3 is 11 amino acids long. Germline assignment: CDR1 SGHAT and CDR2 FQNNGV.

This clonotype was counted only a few times. The chain has TRBV12-3 or TRBV12-4 and TRBJ1-2, with 7 positions matching TRBD1. CDR3 length: 12 amino acids. The junction had 5 bases not matched to a gene; V was cut back by 7 bases and J by 6 bases. The CDR3 protein is CASKTTGDGYTF. The CDR3, as DNA: TGTGCCAGCAAAACAACAGGGGATGGCTACACCTTC.

The rearrangement uses TRBV7-8 and TRBJ2-7; possible D gene TRBD1, 5 bases. The CDR3 runs to 14 residues. V shed 3 bases and J shed 0 bases, with 9 bases lying between them. Germline V gene lookup returns CDR1 SGHVS and CDR2 FQNEAQ. The CDR3 here is CASSFVGPSYEQYF. In DNA form, the CDR3 reads TGTGCCAGCAGCTTCGTGGGGCCCTCCTACGAGCAGTACTTC.

This clonotype appeared a few times. This chain connects TRBV30 to TRBJ1-1, with 8 bases fitting TRBD1. V lost 0 bases, J lost 10 bases, and 7 bases stayed unmatched. Germline lookup yields CDR1 GTSNPN and CDR2 SVGIG (reference sequence). This CDR3 contains 13 residues. The CDR3 DNA reads as TGTGCCTGGAGTGTATCAGGGGGCGAGCCAGCTTTCTTT. This gives the protein CAWSVSGGEPAFF.

This clonotype was detected many times. This chain links TRBV18 with TRBJ1-2; D gene unclear. Germline V gene data show CDR1 as KGHSH and CDR2 as LQKENI. The V and J ends lost 3 bases and 8 bases respectively, with 13 bases between them. CDR3 length equals 13 residues. CDR3 sequence: CASSPDGGSGYTF. The CDR3, as DNA: TGTGCCAGCTCACCGGACGGTGGCAGCGGCTACACCTTC.

In this sample, this clonotype turned up many times. This sequence joins TRBV20-1 and TRBJ2-7; D is unclear. The CDR3 loop spans 14 amino acids. V dropped 0 bases and J dropped 2 bases, with 11 bases sitting between them. CDR1 is DFQATT and CDR2 is SNEGSKA in the germline V gene (reference sequence). Here the CDR3 DNA reads TGCAGTGCTAGAGATGCTAAGACTGCCTACGAGCAGTACTTC. Protein sequence: CSARDAKTAYEQYF.

This clonotype was found many times. The gene calls are TRBV12-3 or TRBV12-4 and TRBJ2-7; 7 bases are shared with TRBD1. This CDR3 has 16 amino acids. The ends lost 3 bases at V and 2 bases at J; junction bases unmatched: 10. This chain's CDR3 is CASSFGWTGLTYEQYF. CDR3 sequence (DNA): TGTGCCAGCAGTTTCGGGTGGACAGGCCTTACCTACGAGCAGTACTTC.

This clonotype was seen repeatedly, ten times or more. J is TRBJ2-7 and V is TRBV12-3 or TRBV12-4; D is uncertain. This CDR3 is built from 14 residues. The V end lost 3 bases, the J end lost 3 bases, and 12 bases lay between the germline ends. This CDR3 reads CASSFLLADYEQYF. In DNA, the CDR3 is TGTGCCAGCAGTTTCTTGCTGGCGGACTACGAGCAGTACTTC.

The chain recombines TRBV2 with TRBJ2-2, with 7 bases identical to TRBD1. This CDR3 spans 15 amino acids. Germline CDR1 reads SNHLY; CDR2 reads FYNNEI. V lost 10 bases to trimming and J lost 6 bases; unmatched junction nucleotides: 14. The CDR3 protein is CATQTDRAGPGELFF. In nucleotides, the CDR3 is TGTGCCACCCAGACTGACAGGGCCGGGCCCGGGGAGCTGTTTTTT.

This rearrangement joins TRBV14 to TRBJ2-7; the D gene could be TRBD1 or TRBD2 (5 bases each). Trimming removed 5 bases from V and 2 bases from J, with 28 bases in between. The length of the CDR3 is 19 residues. Germline-derived CDR1 and CDR2 are SGHDN and FVKESK. CDR3 sequence reads: CASSVHQSWDGETTYEQYF. The DNA for the CDR3 is TGTGCCAGCAGCGTCCATCAATCCTGGGACGGTGAGACTACCTACGAGCAGTACTTC.

A word on this clonotype: A much larger clone differs by one base, so this may be a read error. The genes are TRBV20-1 and TRBJ1-2, with D tentatively TRBD1 (5 bases). The CDR3 is made up of 15 amino acids. Germline-derived CDR1 and CDR2 are DFQATT and SNEGSKA (reference sequence). CDR3 bases: TGCAGTACTAGAGAACTGGACCCGCAGGGCTATGGCTACACCTTC. It specifies CSTRELDPQGYGYTF.

The rearrangement links TRBV20-1 to TRBJ2-7; no firm D call. CDR1 and CDR2 (germline): DFQATT, SNEGSKA (reference sequence). Trimming took off 3 bases at V and 3 bases at J, with 12 bases between the two ends. The CDR3 sequence is 13 residues long. The CDR3 here is CSASWPDYYEQYF. The CDR3 DNA follows: TGCAGTGCTAGTTGGCCAGATTACTACGAGCAGTACTTC.

This clonotype appeared many times. J is TRBJ2-3 and V is TRBV10-3; possible D gene TRBD2, 7 bases. This CDR3 contains 14 residues. Germline assignment: CDR1 ENHRY and CDR2 SYGVKD. V was shortened by 4 bases and J by 4 bases, with 12 bases between the two germline ends. The CDR3: CAISGWGGPDTQYF. The CDR3 bases are TGTGCCATCAGTGGATGGGGGGGCCCAGATACGCAGTATTTT.